The clone carrying this T cell receptor beta chain was counted a single time. The antigen is not known. Method: immunoSEQ multiplex PCR; TCRdb's copy keeps in-frame clones and lacks some. The table records about 14,000 clones, around nine tenths of them present only once. The V gene's germline CDR1 is MDHEN and CDR2 SYDVKM. Trimming cost V 2 bases and J 1 base, with 3 bases left between them. The CDR3 contains 14 residues. This entry is derived from a study of T cells in narcolepsy. Overall study context: Patients with NT1 or NT2 and healthy control donors were enrolled. Study results and limitations: No autoreactive T cell clone sequences appeared in some memory CD4+ repertoires. Autoreactive clonotypes reportedly recurred in blood of same and different patients, not controls. HCRT-specific and TRIB2-specific autoreactive clonotypes appeared among same-patient CSF and blood CD4+ clonotypes.

Sample: CD45RA- memory CD4+ T cells from PBMCs. V usage is TRBV28 and J usage is TRBJ2-6; D gene ambiguous. The sequence derives from a human donor with narcolepsy. Written as DNA, the CDR3 is TGTGCCAGCAGTTTACGTTCTGGGGCCAACGTCCTGACTTTC. This gives the protein CASSLRSGANVLTF.